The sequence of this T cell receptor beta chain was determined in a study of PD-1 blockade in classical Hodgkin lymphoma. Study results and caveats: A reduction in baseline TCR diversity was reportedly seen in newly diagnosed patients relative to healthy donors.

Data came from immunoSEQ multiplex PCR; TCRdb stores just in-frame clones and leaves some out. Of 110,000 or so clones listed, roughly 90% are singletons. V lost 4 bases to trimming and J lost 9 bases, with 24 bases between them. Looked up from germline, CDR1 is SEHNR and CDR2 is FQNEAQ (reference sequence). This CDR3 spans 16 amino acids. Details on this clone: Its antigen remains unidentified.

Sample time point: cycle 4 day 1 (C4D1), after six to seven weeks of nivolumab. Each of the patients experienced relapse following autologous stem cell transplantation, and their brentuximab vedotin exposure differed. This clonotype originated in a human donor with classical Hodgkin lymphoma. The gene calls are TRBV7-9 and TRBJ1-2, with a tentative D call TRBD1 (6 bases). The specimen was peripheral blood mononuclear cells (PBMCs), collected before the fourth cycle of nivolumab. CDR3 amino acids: CASSSPSIRGVKSYTF. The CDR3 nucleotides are TGTGCCAGCAGCTCCCCCTCGATCAGGGGAGTGAAAAGCTACACCTTC.